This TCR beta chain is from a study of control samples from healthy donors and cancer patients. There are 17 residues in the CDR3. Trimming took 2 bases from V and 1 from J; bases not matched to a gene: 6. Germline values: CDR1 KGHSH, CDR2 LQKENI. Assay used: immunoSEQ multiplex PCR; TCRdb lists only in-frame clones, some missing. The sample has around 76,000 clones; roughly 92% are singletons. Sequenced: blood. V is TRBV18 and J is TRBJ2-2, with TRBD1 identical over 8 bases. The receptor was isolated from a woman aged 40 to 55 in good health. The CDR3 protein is CASSPAGGAWNTGELFF. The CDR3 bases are TGTGCCAGCTCACCAGCAGGGGGCGCTTGGAACACCGGGGAGCTGTTTTTT.